Presented here are 24 T cell receptor beta chains from one specimen sequenced in a study of blood T cell repertoires in COVID-19. Measured with immunoSEQ multiplex PCR; TCRdb has only the in-frame clones, and not every one. The sample yields 250,000 or so clones, approximately 85% seen once. The sample was peripheral blood. The receptors here all came from a woman younger than 45 with acute or convalescent COVID-19.

The chain combines TRBV2 with TRBJ1-5, with 12 bases lining up with TRBD1. V gave up 6 bases and J gave up 6 bases; unmatched junction bases: 6. Germline-derived CDR1 and CDR2 are SNHLY and FYNNEI. There are 15 residues in the CDR3. CDR3 in DNA: TGTGCCAGCAGAAGGGGACAGGGGGCTGGTCAGCCCCAGCATTTT. The encoded protein is CASRRGQGAGQPQHF. Combining the CDR3 with reference TRBV2 and TRBJ1-5 gives the whole variable domain EPEVTQTPSHQVTQMGQEVILRCVPISNHLYFYWYRQILGQKVEFLVSFYNNEISEKSEIFDDQFSVERPDGSNFTLKIRSTKLEDSAMYFCASRRGQGAGQPQHFGDGTRLSIL.

V gene TRBV7-9 combines with J gene TRBJ1-4, with TRBD1 identical over 7 bases. This CDR3 spans 15 amino acids. V lost 5 bases and J lost 5; bases outside the gene matches: 8. In germline, CDR1 is SEHNR, CDR2 FQNEAQ (reference sequence). In DNA, the CDR3 is TGTGCCAGCAGCCCTGGGGACAGTGTGAATGAAAAACTGTTTTTT. Its protein product is CASSPGDSVNEKLFF.

The gene calls are TRBV12-3 or TRBV12-4 and TRBJ2-5; the D is unclear. With 3 bases removed from V and 0 bases from J, the gap between germline ends came to 5 bases. The length of the CDR3 is 13 residues. CDR3 residues: CASSFGYQETQYF. For the CDR3, the DNA is TGTGCCAGCAGTTTCGGGTACCAAGAGACCCAGTACTTC.

Turning to this clone: Within the sample, other DNA sequences also encode this same CDR3. The chain employs TRBV14 and TRBJ1-6; 9 nucleotides align to TRBD1. CDR3 length: 15 amino acids. V lost 5 bases, J lost 9 bases, and 8 bases stayed unmatched. CDR1 is SGHDN and CDR2 is FVKESK in the germline V gene. The CDR3 sequence: CASSSGTGHSSPLHF. The DNA for the CDR3 is TGTGCCAGCAGCTCCGGGACAGGGCATAGTTCACCCCTCCACTTT. The full variable domain, rest sourced from reference TRBV14 and TRBJ1-6, is EAGVTQFPSHSVIEKGQTVTLRCDPISGHDNLYWYRRVMGKEIKFLLHFVKESKQDESGMPNNRFLAERTGGTYSTLKVQPAELEDSGVYFCASSSGTGHSSPLHFGNGTRLTVT.

With regard to this clone: The sample holds other DNA sequences that translate to the same CDR3. The chain joins TRBV9 to TRBJ2-2, with 10 bases that match TRBD1. The CDR3 runs to 15 residues. J was trimmed by 4 bases and V by 3 bases; bases with no gene match: 3. The V gene's germline CDR1 is SGDLS and CDR2 YYNGEE. CDR3 nucleotide sequence: TGTGCCAGCAGCGCCGGACAGGGGGGCACCGGGGAGCTGTTTTTT. Residues: CASSAGQGGTGELFF.

The V call is TRBV6-4, the J call TRBJ2-1; 10 bases line up with TRBD1. J lost 4 bases, V lost 5 bases, and 5 bases had no gene match. The CDR3 sequence is 15 residues long. Germline V lookup: CDR1 MRHNA, CDR2 SNTAGT. In nucleotides, the CDR3 is TGTGCCAGCAGTCCTGGGACAGGGGTTTACAATGAGCAGTTCTTC. Translating it yields CASSPGTGVYNEQFF.

The chain has TRBV19 and TRBJ1-5, with no clear D. The CDR3 covers 15 residues. V lost 5 bases, J lost 4 bases, and 15 bases lay in between. Germline V gives CDR1 LNHDA, CDR2 SQIVND (reference sequence). The DNA for the CDR3 is TGTGCCAGTAGTGAGGCCAATCGTGGTAATCAGCCCCAGCATTTT. Encoded protein: CASSEANRGNQPQHF.

The chain links TRBV6-2 or TRBV6-3 to TRBJ2-7; 12 bases align to TRBD2. The CDR3 is 17 amino acids. Germline values: CDR1 MNHEY, CDR2 SVGEGT. V dropped 0 bases and J dropped 4; count of bases not matched to a gene: 7. CDR3 sequence reads: CASSYSILAGGRYEQYF. CDR3 nucleotides: TGTGCCAGCAGTTACTCGATACTAGCGGGAGGAAGATACGAGCAGTACTTC.

The chain uses TRBV24-1 and TRBJ1-5; 9 nucleotides agree with TRBD1. Germline V CDR1 and CDR2: KGHDR, SFDVKD. J gave up 2 bases and V 3 bases, and 16 bases lay outside the gene matches. The CDR3 consists of 20 residues. The CDR3 loop is CATSDGGQGTLHDGNQPQHF. In DNA form, the CDR3 reads TGTGCCACCAGTGATGGGGGACAGGGAACACTACACGATGGCAATCAGCCCCAGCATTTT.

With regard to this clone: Other DNA sequences in the same sample also yield this CDR3. The chain combines TRBV27 with TRBJ1-5; TRBD1 matches 8 bases. The CDR3 runs to 15 residues. CDR1 MNHEY and CDR2 SMNVEV come from the germline V gene (reference sequence). Germline trimming cut 3 bases from V and 1 base from J; bases unmatched to any gene: 2. The CDR3 reads CASSFRTGSNQPQHF. The CDR3 nucleotides are TGTGCCAGCAGTTTCCGGACAGGGAGCAATCAGCCCCAGCATTTT.

This clone appeared a few times. V is TRBV5-6 and J is TRBJ1-4, with a possible D match to TRBD1 (6 bases). There are 15 residues in the CDR3. CDR1 and CDR2 from the germline V gene are SGHDT and YYEEEE. Trimming removed 4 bases from V and 7 bases from J, with 17 bases in between. Written as DNA, the CDR3 is TGTGCCAGCAGCCCGACAGGCGTGGGTGGTGAAAAACTGTTTTTT. This translates into CASSPTGVGGEKLFF. The full variable domain, in which reference TRBV5-6 and TRBJ1-4 provide the parts outside the CDR3, is DAGVTQSPTHLIKTRGQQVTLRCSPKSGHDTVSWYQQALGQGPQFIFQYYEEEERQRGNFPDRFSGHQFPNYSSELNVNALLLGDSALYLCASSPTGVGGEKLFFGSGTQLSVL.

This chain uses TRBV6-6 with TRBJ1-6; the D is unclear. V was clipped by 0 bases and J by 5 bases, with 8 bases between them. This CDR3 region has 15 residues. Germline values: CDR1 MNHNY, CDR2 SVGAGI (reference sequence). CDR3 protein: CASSYSNQNNSPLHF. The CDR3 coding sequence is TGTGCCAGCAGTTACTCGAACCAGAATAATTCACCCCTCCACTTT.

The J gene is TRBJ2-6, the V gene TRBV24-1; 10 positions agree with TRBD1. The CDR3 extends over 20 amino acids. V shed 4 bases, J shed 3 bases, and the junction held 14 bases outside the gene matches. The germline V gene encodes CDR1 KGHDR and CDR2 SFDVKD. CDR3: CATSDPTPETGGVGANVLTF. In nucleotides, the CDR3 is TGTGCCACCAGTGACCCCACACCTGAGACAGGGGGCGTTGGGGCCAACGTCCTGACTTTC.

This clone was detected only a few times. In DNA, the CDR3 is TGTGCCAGCAGTATGAAAGCAAGCGTTTGGCAGTACTTC. Translation gives CASSMKASVWQYF. The V call is TRBV6-5, the J call TRBJ2-7; D unclear. The V gene lost 5 bases and the J gene lost 9 bases, with 17 bases spanning the gap. CDR3 length: 13 amino acids. Germline lookup yields CDR1 MNHEY and CDR2 SVGAGI.

The chain carries TRBV30 and TRBJ1-1, with D tentatively TRBD1 (5 bases). The CDR3 runs to 16 residues. Trimming left V 3 bases short and J 0 bases short, with 17 bases between. Germline loops: CDR1 GTSNPN, CDR2 SVGIG (reference sequence). DNA for the CDR3: TGTGCCTGGAGGGCGCGGGGGGATTGGATGAACACTGAAGCTTTCTTT. This gives the protein CAWRARGDWMNTEAFF.

V gene TRBV7-9 combines with J gene TRBJ2-7, with 11 bases fitting TRBD1. Germline V gene lookup returns CDR1 SEHNR and CDR2 FQNEAQ (reference sequence). The CDR3 is 15 residues long. Losses at the gene ends were 3 bases for V and 6 bases for J; bases not matched to a gene: 7. CDR3: CASSFSGQGAGEQYF. CDR3 DNA: TGTGCCAGCAGCTTTTCCGGACAGGGGGCTGGCGAGCAGTACTTC.

The chain has TRBV3-1 (or the pseudogene TRBV3-2) and TRBJ2-2; possible D gene TRBD2, 6 bases. The CDR3 is made up of 13 amino acids. Trimming removed 8 bases from V and 2 bases from J, with 9 bases in between. Germline values: CDR1 LGHDT, CDR2 YNNKEL (reference sequence). The CDR3 protein is CASVGGNTGELFF. The CDR3 DNA sequence: TGTGCCAGCGTCGGGGGAAACACCGGGGAGCTGTTTTTT.

The chain combines TRBV6-5 with TRBJ1-6; D is perhaps TRBD1 (6 bases). The CDR3 has 15 amino acids. V gave up 1 base and J gave up 5 bases, with 9 bases separating them. Germline V gene data show CDR1 as MNHEY and CDR2 as SVGAGI. CDR3 sequence: CASSYLQGNNSPLHF. The CDR3 DNA follows: TGTGCCAGCAGTTACTTGCAGGGGAATAATTCACCCCTCCACTTT.

The CDR3 protein is CASSLDGRSTDTQYF. The CDR3 DNA reads as TGCGCCAGCAGCTTGGACGGGAGGAGCACAGATACGCAGTATTTT. This chain links TRBV5-1 with TRBJ2-3; TRBD2 matches 7 bases. This CDR3 spans 15 amino acids. V was clipped by 0 bases and J by 0 bases; unmatched bases: 1. CDR1 is SGHRS, CDR2 YFSETQ, per germline.

This clone was seen a few times. The V call is TRBV9, the J call TRBJ1-2; tentative D call: TRBD1 (5 bases). V gave up 4 bases and J gave up 2 bases, with 9 bases separating them. There are 13 residues in the CDR3. Germline V lookup: CDR1 SGDLS, CDR2 YYNGEE. As DNA, the CDR3 is TGTGCCAGCAGCCCAGGGCCAAACTATGGCTACACCTTC. It is translated as CASSPGPNYGYTF.

The CDR3 here is CASSQNQGLPGELFF. DNA for the CDR3: TGCGCCAGCAGCCAAAACCAGGGTCTCCCCGGGGAGCTGTTTTTT. This chain connects TRBV4-3 to TRBJ2-2, with D maybe TRBD1 (5 bases). CDR3 length equals 15 residues. Germline-derived CDR1 and CDR2 are LGHNA and YSLEER. The V gene lost 2 bases and the J gene lost 6 bases, with 13 bases spanning the gap.

This clone was observed a handful of times. The chain couples TRBV7-9 to TRBJ2-7; 10 positions agree with TRBD2. The CDR3 sequence is 14 residues long. The germline V gene encodes CDR1 SEHNR and CDR2 FQNEAQ (reference sequence). Trimming removed 3 bases from V and 4 bases from J; junction bases left unmatched: 3. CDR3 sequence (DNA): TGTGCCAGCAGCTTCCCTAGCGGGAGTTACGAGCAGTACTTC. It codes for CASSFPSGSYEQYF. Filled out from reference TRBV7-9 and TRBJ2-7, the complete variable domain reads DTGVSQNPRHKITKRGQNVTFRCDPISEHNRLYWYRQTLGQGPEFLTYFQNEAQLEKSRLLSDRFSAERPKGSFSTLEIQRTEQGDSAMYLCASSFPSGSYEQYFGPGTRLTVT.

This sequence joins TRBV27 and TRBJ1-5; D gene ambiguous. V dropped 5 bases and J dropped 6 bases, with 11 bases sitting between them. The CDR3 is made up of 13 amino acids. Germline CDR1 is MNHEY and CDR2 is SMNVEV (reference sequence). The CDR3 nucleotides are TGTGCCAGCAGTCTCCTCCGGGGTCAGCCCCAGCATTTT. It is translated as CASSLLRGQPQHF.

This sequence joins TRBV10-2 and TRBJ1-4, with TRBD1 as a possible D gene (5 bases). This CDR3 comprises 14 residues. V was trimmed by 6 bases and J by 0 bases, leaving 8 bases between them. From germline, CDR1 is WSHSY and CDR2 SAAADI. The DNA of the CDR3 is TGCGCCAGCAGAGAACAGGCAACTAATGAAAAACTGTTTTTT. This codes for CASREQATNEKLFF.